The source of this TCR beta chain is a study of T cell changes during pregnancy in multiple sclerosis. Repertoires were generated with immunoSEQ multiplex PCR, while TCRdb's copy carries only in-frame clones and drops some. This sample carries roughly 29,000 clones, under 95% of them seen once, and the ten largest clones take less than 0.55%. The CDR3 totals 15 residues. After removal of 0 bases from V and 10 bases from J, the junction contained 7 bases not matched to a gene. Per the germline V gene, CDR1 is LGHNA and CDR2 is YSLEER. The J gene is TRBJ2-1, the V gene TRBV4-3; 9 bases are shared with TRBD1. The sequencing here drew on CD4+ T cells from peripheral blood mononuclear cells, taken after pregnancy. The sequence came from a female donor with multiple sclerosis, enrolled in a pregnancy study. DNA of the CDR3: TGCGCCAGCAGCCAAGAATGGCGACAGGGGGACGAGCAGTTCTTC. Amino acid sequence: CASSQEWRQGDEQFF.